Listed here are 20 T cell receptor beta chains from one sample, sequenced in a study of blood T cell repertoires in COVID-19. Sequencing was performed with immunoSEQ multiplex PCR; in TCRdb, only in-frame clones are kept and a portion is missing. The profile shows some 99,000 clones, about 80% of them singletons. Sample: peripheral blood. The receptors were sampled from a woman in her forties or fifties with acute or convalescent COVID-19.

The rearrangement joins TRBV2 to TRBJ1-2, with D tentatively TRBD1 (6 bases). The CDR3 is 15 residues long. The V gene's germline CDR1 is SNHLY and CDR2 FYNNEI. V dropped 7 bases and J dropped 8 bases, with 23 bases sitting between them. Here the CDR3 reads CASTGVGGAFEGYTF. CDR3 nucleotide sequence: TGTGCCAGCACCGGAGTGGGGGGGGCGTTTGAGGGCTACACCTTC.

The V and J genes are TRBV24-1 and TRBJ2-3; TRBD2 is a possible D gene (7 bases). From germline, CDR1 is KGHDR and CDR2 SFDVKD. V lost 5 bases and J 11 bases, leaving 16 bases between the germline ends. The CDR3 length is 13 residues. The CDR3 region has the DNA TGTGCCACCAGTGCCTTGGGGGGGGCATGGCAGTATTTT. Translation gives CATSALGGAWQYF.

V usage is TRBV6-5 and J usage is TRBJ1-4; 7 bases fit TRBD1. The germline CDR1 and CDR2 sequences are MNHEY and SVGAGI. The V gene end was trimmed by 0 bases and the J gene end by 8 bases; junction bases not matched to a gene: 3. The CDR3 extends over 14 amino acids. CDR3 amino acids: CASSYSTRGEKLFF. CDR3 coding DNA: TGTGCCAGCAGTTACTCGACCAGGGGGGAAAAACTGTTTTTT.

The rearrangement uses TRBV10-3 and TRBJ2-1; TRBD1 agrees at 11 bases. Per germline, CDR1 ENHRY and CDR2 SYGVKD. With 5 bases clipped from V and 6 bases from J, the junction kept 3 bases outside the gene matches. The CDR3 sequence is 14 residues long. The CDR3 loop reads CAISRDRGGNEQFF. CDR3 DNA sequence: TGTGCCATCAGTAGGGACAGGGGGGGCAATGAGCAGTTCTTC.

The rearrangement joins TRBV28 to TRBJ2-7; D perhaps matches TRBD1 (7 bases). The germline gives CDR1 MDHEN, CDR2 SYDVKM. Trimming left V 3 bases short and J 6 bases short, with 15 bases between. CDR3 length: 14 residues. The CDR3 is CASSLSAGGGEQYF. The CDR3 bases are TGTGCCAGCAGTTTGAGTGCAGGGGGAGGCGAGCAGTACTTC.

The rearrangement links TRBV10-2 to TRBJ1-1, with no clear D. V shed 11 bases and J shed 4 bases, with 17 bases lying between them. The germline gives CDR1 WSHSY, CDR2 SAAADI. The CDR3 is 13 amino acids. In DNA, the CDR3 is TGCGCCTCTACGGCGGGCAGATTCACTGAAGCTTTCTTT. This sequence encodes CASTAGRFTEAFF.

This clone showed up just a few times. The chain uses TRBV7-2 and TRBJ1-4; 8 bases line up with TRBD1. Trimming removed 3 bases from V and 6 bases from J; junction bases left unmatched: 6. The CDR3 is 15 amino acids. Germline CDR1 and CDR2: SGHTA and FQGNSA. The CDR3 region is CASSFAGTGYEKLFF. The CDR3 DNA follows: TGTGCCAGCAGCTTCGCCGGGACAGGATATGAAAAACTGTTTTTT.

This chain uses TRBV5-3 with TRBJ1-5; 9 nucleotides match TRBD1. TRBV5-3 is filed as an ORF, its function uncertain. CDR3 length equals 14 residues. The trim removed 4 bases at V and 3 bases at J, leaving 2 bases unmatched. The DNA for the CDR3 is TGTGCCAGAAGCCGGACAGGGGTCAATCAGCCCCAGCATTTT. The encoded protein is CARSRTGVNQPQHF.

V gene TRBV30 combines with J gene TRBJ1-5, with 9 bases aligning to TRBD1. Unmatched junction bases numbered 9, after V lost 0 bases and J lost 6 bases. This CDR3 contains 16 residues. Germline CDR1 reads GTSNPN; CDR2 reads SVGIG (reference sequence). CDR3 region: CAWSVGRGTGRQPQHF. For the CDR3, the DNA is TGTGCCTGGAGTGTCGGACGCGGGACAGGGCGTCAGCCCCAGCATTTT.

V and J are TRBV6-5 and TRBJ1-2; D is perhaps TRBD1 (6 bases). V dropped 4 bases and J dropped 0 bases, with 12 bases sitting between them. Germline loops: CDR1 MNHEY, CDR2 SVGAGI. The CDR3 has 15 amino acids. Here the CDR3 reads CASSSPGGPNYGYTF. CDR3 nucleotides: TGTGCCAGCAGTTCGCCGGGGGGGCCTAACTATGGCTACACCTTC.

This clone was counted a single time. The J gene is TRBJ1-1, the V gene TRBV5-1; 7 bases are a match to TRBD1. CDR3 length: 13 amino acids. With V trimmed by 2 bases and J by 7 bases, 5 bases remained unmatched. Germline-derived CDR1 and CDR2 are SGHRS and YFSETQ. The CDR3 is CASSFSGTVEAFF. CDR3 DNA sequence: TGCGCCAGCAGCTTTTCAGGGACAGTTGAAGCTTTCTTT.

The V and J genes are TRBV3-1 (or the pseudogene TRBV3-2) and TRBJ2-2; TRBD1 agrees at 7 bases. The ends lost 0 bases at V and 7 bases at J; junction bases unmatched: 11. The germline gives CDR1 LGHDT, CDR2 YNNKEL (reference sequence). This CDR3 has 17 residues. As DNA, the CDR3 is TGTGCCAGCAGCCAAGACAGGGTAACAGGGGCAAACGGGGAGCTGTTTTTT. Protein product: CASSQDRVTGANGELFF.

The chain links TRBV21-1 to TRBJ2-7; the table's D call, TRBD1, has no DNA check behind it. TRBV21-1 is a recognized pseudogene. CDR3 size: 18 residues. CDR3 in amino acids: CASSKVDGQKSKICEQYF. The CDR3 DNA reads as TGTGCCAGCAGCAAAGTGGACGGACAGAAGTCTAAGATCTGCGAGCAGTACTTC.

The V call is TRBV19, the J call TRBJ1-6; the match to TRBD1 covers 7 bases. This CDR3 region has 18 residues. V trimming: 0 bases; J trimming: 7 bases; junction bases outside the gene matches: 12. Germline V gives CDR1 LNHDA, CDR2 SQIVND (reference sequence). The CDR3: CASSIDRGGGAGNSPLHF. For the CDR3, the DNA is TGTGCCAGTAGTATAGACCGCGGAGGGGGCGCAGGGAATTCACCCCTCCACTTT.

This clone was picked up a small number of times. The CDR3: CASSQGSPGDYGYTF. CDR3 coding DNA: TGCGCCAGCAGCCAAGGGTCCCCAGGGGACTATGGCTACACCTTC. The chain is built from TRBV4-1 and TRBJ1-2; D is possibly TRBD1 (6 bases). The CDR3 is 15 amino acids. Germline CDR1 and CDR2: MGHRA and YSYEKL. V lost 1 base, J lost 3 bases, and 12 bases lay in between.

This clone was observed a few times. The CDR3 is CASSLGAGGYTF. The CDR3 nucleotides are TGTGCCAGCAGTTTGGGGGCCGGTGGCTACACCTTC. The chain employs TRBV6-5 and TRBJ1-2; possible D gene TRBD1, 6 bases. The CDR3 loop spans 12 amino acids. The germline V gene encodes CDR1 MNHEY and CDR2 SVGAGI. V dropped 4 bases and J dropped 7 bases, with 10 bases sitting between them.

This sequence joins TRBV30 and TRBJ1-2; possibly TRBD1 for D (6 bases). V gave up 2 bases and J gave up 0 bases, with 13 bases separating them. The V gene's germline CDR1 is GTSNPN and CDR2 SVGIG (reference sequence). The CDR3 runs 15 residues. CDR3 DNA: TGTGCCTGGAGTTTAGCGGGGGGCACTAACTATGGCTACACCTTC. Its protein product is CAWSLAGGTNYGYTF.

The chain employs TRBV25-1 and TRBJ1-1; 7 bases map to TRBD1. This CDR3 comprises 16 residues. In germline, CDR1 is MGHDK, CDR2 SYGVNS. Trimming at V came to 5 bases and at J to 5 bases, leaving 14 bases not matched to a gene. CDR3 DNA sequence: TGTGCCAGCAGTCCACGACAGGGATGGAGCGCGACTGAAGCTTTCTTT. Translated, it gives CASSPRQGWSATEAFF. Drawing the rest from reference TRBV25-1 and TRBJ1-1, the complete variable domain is EADIYQTPRYLVIGTGKKITLECSQTMGHDKMYWYQQDPGMELHLIHYSYGVNSTEKGDLSSESTVSRIRTEHFPLTLESARPSHTSQYLCASSPRQGWSATEAFFGQGTRLTVV.

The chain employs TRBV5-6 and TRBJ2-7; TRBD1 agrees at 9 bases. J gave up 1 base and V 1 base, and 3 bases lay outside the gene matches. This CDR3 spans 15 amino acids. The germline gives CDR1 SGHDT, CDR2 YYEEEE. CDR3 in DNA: TGTGCCAGCAGCTTGTACGGGACAGGGTCCTACGAGCAGTACTTC. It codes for CASSLYGTGSYEQYF.

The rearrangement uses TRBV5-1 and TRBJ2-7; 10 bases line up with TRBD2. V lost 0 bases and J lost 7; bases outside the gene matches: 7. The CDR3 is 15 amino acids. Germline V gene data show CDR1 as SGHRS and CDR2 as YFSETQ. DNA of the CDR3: TGCGCCAGCAGCTTGGTAGCGGGGGGAAGGGGAGAGCAGTACTTC. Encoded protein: CASSLVAGGRGEQYF. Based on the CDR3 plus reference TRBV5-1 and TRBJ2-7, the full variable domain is KAGVTQTPRYLIKTRGQQVTLSCSPISGHRSVSWYQQTPGQGLQFLFEYFSETQRNKGNFPGRFSGRQFSNSRSEMNVSTLELGDSALYLCASSLVAGGRGEQYFGPGTRLTVT.